One and the same sample provided the 17 T cell receptor beta chains below, sequenced in a study of Ad26.COV2.S vaccination and SARS-CoV-2 variants. Profiled with immunoSEQ multiplex PCR; TCRdb holds only in-frame clones, not every one. The sample holds about 350,000 clones, about 90% seen once. Specimen: peripheral blood, collected after recovery from COVID-19. Receptors originate from a human donor who had recovered from COVID-19.

The V gene is TRBV9, the J gene TRBJ2-5; 9 bases map to TRBD1. The CDR3 runs 17 residues. Germline V gives CDR1 SGDLS, CDR2 YYNGEE. V dropped 3 bases and J dropped 5; count of bases not matched to a gene: 14. In DNA, the CDR3 is TGTGCCAGCAGCGCCGGAGCTACAGGGGGCGGGCGCGAGACCCAGTACTTC. Protein product: CASSAGATGGGRETQYF.

The CDR3 nucleotides read TGTGCCAGCAACGAGGGCAGCAGGGTTGGAAAACTGTTTTTT. This codes for CASNEGSRVGKLFF. V gene TRBV3-1 (or the pseudogene TRBV3-2) combines with J gene TRBJ1-4; tentative D call: TRBD1 (5 bases). Germline-derived CDR1 and CDR2 are LGHDT and YNNKEL (reference sequence). This CDR3 has 14 amino acids. The V and J ends lost 7 bases and 10 bases respectively, with 19 bases between them.

The chain employs TRBV15 and TRBJ2-1, with D hard to call. This CDR3 has 17 residues. V lost 0 bases, J lost 0 bases, and 12 bases lay in between. In germline, CDR1 is LNHNV, CDR2 YYDKDF (reference sequence). The CDR3 DNA follows: TGTGCCACCAGCAGAGATCATCCCGTGAGCTCCTACAATGAGCAGTTCTTC. Translated, it gives CATSRDHPVSSYNEQFF.

This clone was observed a handful of times. The chain combines TRBV5-1 with TRBJ1-5, with a weak D call TRBD1 (5 bases). V lost 2 bases, J lost 4 bases, and 16 bases lay in between. The CDR3 runs to 16 residues. CDR1 is SGHRS, CDR2 YFSETQ, per germline. CDR3 DNA: TGCGCCAGCAGCTTTGGGCCGCAGGGTAGGAATCAGCCCCAGCATTTT. Amino acid sequence: CASSFGPQGRNQPQHF.

This clone was picked up a small number of times. The chain employs TRBV7-2 and TRBJ1-2; D gene ambiguous. Trimming cost V 5 bases and J 3 bases, with 13 bases left between them. The length of the CDR3 is 14 residues. The germline CDR1 and CDR2 sequences are SGHTA and FQGNSA. CDR3 DNA sequence: TGTGCCAGCAGCGAATTAAACCGAGACTATGGCTACACCTTC. It is translated as CASSELNRDYGYTF.

This chain joins TRBV5-4 and TRBJ1-2; no reliable D call. CDR3 length: 13 amino acids. V was pared by 2 bases and J by 4 bases, with 9 bases between. CDR1 SGHNT and CDR2 YYREEE come from the germline V gene (reference sequence). The CDR3 coding sequence is TGTGCCAGCAGCTTTACTCGGGCCTATGGCTACACCTTC. It yields the protein CASSFTRAYGYTF.

This rearrangement joins TRBV7-2 to TRBJ1-5; D uncertain. Per the germline V gene, CDR1 is SGHTA and CDR2 is FQGNSA. The length of the CDR3 is 17 residues. Between the trimmed V and J ends, which lost 1 base and 1 base, there was a span of 14 bases. The CDR3 DNA follows: TGTGCCAGCAGCTTAGTAAAGAAGGAAAGAAGCAATCAGCCCCAGCATTTT. Its protein is CASSLVKKERSNQPQHF. Full variable domain (missing parts from reference TRBV7-2 and TRBJ1-5): GAGVSQSPSNKVTEKGKDVELRCDPISGHTALYWYRQSLGQGLEFLIYFQGNSAPDKSGLPSDRFSAERTGGSVSTLTIQRTQQEDSAVYLCASSLVKKERSNQPQHFGDGTRLSIL.

The CDR3 loop is CASSAGQGGEKLFF. In DNA form, the CDR3 reads TGTGCCAGCTCAGCCGGACAGGGGGGTGAAAAACTGTTTTTT. V is TRBV18 and J is TRBJ1-4; 10 positions match TRBD1. This CDR3 has 14 residues. CDR1 and CDR2 (germline): KGHSH, LQKENI. Trimming cost V 5 bases and J 7 bases; bases outside gene matches: 4.

V is TRBV7-2 and J is TRBJ1-1, with 8 bases identical to TRBD1. The V gene end was trimmed by 6 bases and the J gene end by 1 base; junction bases not matched to a gene: 13. This CDR3 region has 17 residues. Germline V gene data show CDR1 as SGHTA and CDR2 as FQGNSA. The CDR3: CASSHDRGGFKNTEAFF. CDR3 in DNA: TGTGCCAGCAGTCACGACAGGGGTGGATTTAAGAACACTGAAGCTTTCTTT.

Notes on this clone: Compared with germline, one end of the junction differs, possibly owing to a read error. The gene calls are TRBV7-7 and TRBJ2-7, with D maybe TRBD2 (6 bases). Germline CDR1 and CDR2: SSHAT and FNYEAQ (reference sequence). This CDR3 region has 13 residues. Here the CDR3 reads CASSLAEAYEQYF. The CDR3 DNA reads TGCGCTAGCAGCTTAGCGGAGGCTTACGAGCAGTACTTC.

V is TRBV6-1 and J is TRBJ1-3; TRBD1 matches 9 bases. CDR1 and CDR2 (germline): MNHNS, SASEGT. Unmatched junction bases numbered 10, after V lost 4 bases and J lost 0 bases. This CDR3 has 18 residues. The CDR3 coding sequence is TGTGCCAGCAGTGGGGGCACAGGGGGCCTGAGCTCTGGAAACACCATATATTTT. It yields the protein CASSGGTGGLSSGNTIYF.

For the CDR3, the DNA is TGTGCCAGCAGCTTGGGCGGCCAGGGAGAGGGAGAGACCCAGTACTTC. Protein product: CASSLGGQGEGETQYF. The V call is TRBV7-9, the J call TRBJ2-5; perhaps D is TRBD1 or TRBD2 (5 bases each). Germline V gives CDR1 SEHNR, CDR2 FQNEAQ (reference sequence). The V end was cut by 3 bases, the J end by 4 bases, with 18 bases between. The CDR3 has 16 residues.

The chain couples TRBV4-3 to TRBJ1-5, with D uncertain. V was pared by 0 bases and J by 6 bases, with 12 bases between. CDR1 and CDR2 from the germline V gene are LGHNA and YSLEER. CDR3 length: 15 residues. The CDR3 spells CASSQDFRETQPQHF. Written as DNA, the CDR3 is TGCGCCAGCAGCCAAGATTTTCGGGAGACTCAGCCCCAGCATTTT.

The rearrangement links TRBV7-6 to TRBJ2-5; 11 bases line up with TRBD2. Germline V gene sequence: CDR1 SGHVS, CDR2 FNYEAQ. The CDR3 extends over 16 amino acids. The V gene end was trimmed by 4 bases and the J gene end by 1 base; junction bases not matched to a gene: 5. In DNA form, the CDR3 reads TGTGCCAGCAGCTCAACTAGCGGGAGCTTCCAAGAGACCCAGTACTTC. This codes for CASSSTSGSFQETQYF.

This rearrangement joins TRBV5-8 to TRBJ2-7; no reliable D call. CDR3 size: 12 residues. CDR1 and CDR2 from the germline V gene are SGHTS and YDEGEE. The germline V and J ends were trimmed by 7 bases and 1 base, with 9 bases remaining between them. The chain's CDR3 is CASPGTSYEQYF. The CDR3, as DNA: TGTGCCAGCCCCGGAACATCCTACGAGCAGTACTTC.

This sequence joins TRBV5-1 and TRBJ1-2; D is perhaps TRBD1 (6 bases). Between the trimmed V and J ends, which lost 4 bases and 8 bases, there was a span of 18 bases. The CDR3 runs to 14 residues. Germline values: CDR1 SGHRS, CDR2 YFSETQ. In nucleotides, the CDR3 is TGCGCCAGCAGCGAACCAGGGGCATGGTCGGGCTACACCTTC. Its protein is CASSEPGAWSGYTF.

V usage is TRBV5-1 and J usage is TRBJ2-7; 8 bases are a match to TRBD1. The CDR3 is made up of 15 amino acids. CDR1 is SGHRS and CDR2 is YFSETQ in the germline V gene. V was clipped by 3 bases and J by 5 bases; unmatched bases: 10. For the CDR3, the DNA is TGCGCCAGCAGCTCTGGAGGCACAGGGGGGAACGAGCAGTACTTC. It codes for CASSSGGTGGNEQYF. Variable domain in full (rest from reference TRBV5-1 and TRBJ2-7): KAGVTQTPRYLIKTRGQQVTLSCSPISGHRSVSWYQQTPGQGLQFLFEYFSETQRNKGNFPGRFSGRQFSNSRSEMNVSTLELGDSALYLCASSSGGTGGNEQYFGPGTRLTVT.